What follows are 27 T cell receptor beta chains derived from one specimen sequenced in a study of siplizumab effects on memory and regulatory T cells. Here immunoSEQ multiplex PCR was the method, and the copy in TCRdb shows in-frame clones only, minus some. The table has 80,000 to 95,000 clones, 85% to 95% seen once. The sequenced sample was CD8+ T cells sorted from blood. These receptor sequences come from a human donor in good health.

The chain combines TRBV7-9 with TRBJ2-7, with D tentatively TRBD1 or TRBD2 (7 bases each). The germline V and J ends were trimmed by 5 bases and 0 bases, with 14 bases remaining between them. The CDR3 is made up of 15 amino acids. CDR1 and CDR2 from the germline V gene are SEHNR and FQNEAQ (reference sequence). The CDR3 bases are TGTGCCAGCAGCCAGGGGGGGGCCTCCTCCTACGAGCAGTACTTC. This gives the protein CASSQGGASSYEQYF.

This clone came up once. The J gene is TRBJ2-4, the V gene TRBV9; no clear D gene. The germline CDR1 and CDR2 sequences are SGDLS and YYNGEE. This CDR3 comprises 14 residues. V lost 6 bases and J 3 bases, leaving 13 bases between the germline ends. The CDR3 sequence is CASTGAGVKNIQYF. DNA for the CDR3: TGTGCCAGCACCGGAGCCGGAGTCAAAAACATTCAGTACTTC.

V gene TRBV6-1 combines with J gene TRBJ2-7, with 12 bases fitting TRBD2. This CDR3 contains 15 residues. The germline gives CDR1 MNHNS, CDR2 SASEGT. After removal of 6 bases from V and 3 bases from J, the junction contained 6 bases not matched to a gene. The CDR3 sequence is CASRRLAGVIYEQYF. The CDR3 DNA sequence: TGTGCCAGCAGACGACTAGCGGGAGTCATCTACGAGCAGTACTTC.

The rearrangement uses TRBV5-6 and TRBJ1-1, with D maybe TRBD1 (5 bases). With 2 bases removed from V and 3 bases from J, the gap between germline ends came to 5 bases. This CDR3 has 12 amino acids. Germline CDR1 SGHDT, CDR2 YYEEEE. The CDR3 reads CASSLGDTEAFF. CDR3 bases: TGTGCCAGCAGCTTAGGGGACACTGAAGCTTTCTTT. The whole variable domain, remainder taken from reference TRBV5-6 and TRBJ1-1, is DAGVTQSPTHLIKTRGQQVTLRCSPKSGHDTVSWYQQALGQGPQFIFQYYEEEERQRGNFPDRFSGHQFPNYSSELNVNALLLGDSALYLCASSLGDTEAFFGQGTRLTVV.

This chain connects TRBV11-2 to TRBJ2-1, with 7 bases fitting TRBD2. V lost 5 bases, J lost 3 bases, and 10 bases stayed unmatched. There are 16 residues in the CDR3. Germline CDR1 is SGHAT and CDR2 is FQNNGV. CDR3 amino acids: CASSPGASGYYNEQFF. CDR3 nucleotides: TGTGCCAGCAGCCCCGGGGCTAGCGGCTACTACAATGAGCAGTTCTTC. The full variable domain, its missing parts supplied by reference TRBV11-2 and TRBJ2-1, is EAGVAQSPRYKIIEKRQSVAFWCNPISGHATLYWYQQILGQGPKLLIQFQNNGVVDDSQLPKDRFSAERLKGVDSTLKIQPAKLEDSAVYLCASSPGASGYYNEQFFGPGTRLTVL.

V and J are TRBV11-1 and TRBJ2-7; D remains unclear. The V and J ends lost 1 base and 2 bases respectively, with 12 bases between them. The CDR3 is made up of 15 amino acids. Germline V gene sequence: CDR1 SGHAT, CDR2 FQDESV (reference sequence). The CDR3 loop is CASSLDFSGTYEQYF. The CDR3 DNA follows: TGTGCCAGCAGCTTAGATTTCTCAGGAACCTACGAGCAGTACTTC.

This sequence joins TRBV7-6 and TRBJ1-3; 9 bases fit TRBD1. With V trimmed by 4 bases and J by 4 bases, 11 bases remained unmatched. The CDR3 runs 17 residues. Germline loops: CDR1 SGHVS, CDR2 FNYEAQ. The CDR3 DNA reads as TGTGCCAGCAGCTCTGAGACCGGGACAGGGTTAGGAAACACCATATATTTT. It specifies CASSSETGTGLGNTIYF.

The J gene is TRBJ2-2, the V gene TRBV5-1, with 9 nucleotides matching TRBD2. CDR3 length: 17 amino acids. Germline V gene sequence: CDR1 SGHRS, CDR2 YFSETQ. J was trimmed by 8 bases and V by 4 bases; bases with no gene match: 15. This chain's CDR3 is CASSPQPRLADRGELFF. The CDR3 nucleotides read TGCGCCAGCAGCCCACAACCAAGACTAGCGGACAGGGGGGAGCTGTTTTTT.

The rearrangement joins TRBV15 to TRBJ2-5; 7 bases fit TRBD2. The CDR3 spans 13 residues. Germline CDR1 LNHNV, CDR2 YYDKDF (reference sequence). V was clipped by 6 bases and J by 2 bases; unmatched bases: 3. The CDR3: CATRSGRQETQYF. In DNA form, the CDR3 reads TGTGCCACCAGATCCGGGAGGCAAGAGACCCAGTACTTC. Supplemented by reference TRBV15 and TRBJ2-5, the full variable domain reads DAMVIQNPRYQVTQFGKPVTLSCSQTLNHNVMYWYQQKSSQAPKLLFHYYDKDFNNEADTPDNFQSRRPNTSFCFLDIRSPGLGDTAMYLCATRSGRQETQYFGPGTRLLVL.

This sequence joins TRBV11-1 and TRBJ2-7; the match to TRBD1 covers 8 bases. Germline V gives CDR1 SGHAT, CDR2 FQDESV (reference sequence). V lost 5 bases, J lost 1 base, and 7 bases stayed unmatched. The CDR3 contains 15 residues. In DNA form, the CDR3 reads TGTGCCAGCAGCCCGGGACAGGTCGAGTCCTACGAGCAGTACTTC. Its protein is CASSPGQVESYEQYF.

The chain employs TRBV9 and TRBJ2-7, with 7 bases lining up with TRBD2. CDR1 SGDLS and CDR2 YYNGEE come from the germline V gene. The V and J ends lost 1 base and 4 bases, in that order; junction bases with no gene match: 8. CDR3 size: 15 residues. The CDR3, as DNA: TGTGCCAGCAGCGTAACAATGGCGGGAGCGTACGAGCAGTACTTC. Translation: CASSVTMAGAYEQYF.

The chain employs TRBV6-1 and TRBJ1-2, with no clear D. V dropped 5 bases and J dropped 4 bases, with 17 bases sitting between them. Per the germline V gene, CDR1 is MNHNS and CDR2 is SASEGT. The CDR3 totals 15 residues. The CDR3 is CASSFGPGSAYGYTF. The CDR3 nucleotides read TGTGCCAGCAGTTTTGGTCCCGGATCCGCCTATGGCTACACCTTC.

The chain uses TRBV6-5 and TRBJ1-2; 8 positions agree with TRBD1. The length of the CDR3 is 15 residues. From germline, CDR1 is MNHEY and CDR2 SVGAGI. V lost 6 bases and J lost 2; bases outside the gene matches: 8. CDR3 nucleotides: TGTGCCAGCAGATCGACCCGGACAGGGAACTATGGCTACACCTTC. It encodes CASRSTRTGNYGYTF.

The gene calls are TRBV28 and TRBJ2-7; a weak D match, TRBD2 (5 bases). This CDR3 spans 13 amino acids. The germline gives CDR1 MDHEN, CDR2 SYDVKM. V was clipped by 6 bases and J by 3 bases, with 12 bases between them. The CDR3 DNA reads TGTGCCAGCAGCTGGGCGGGTAGCTACGAGCAGTACTTC. This codes for CASSWAGSYEQYF.

V is TRBV2 and J is TRBJ1-2; D gene unclear. The V end was cut by 4 bases, the J end by 4 bases, with 10 bases between. The CDR3 runs 13 residues. Germline CDR1 and CDR2: SNHLY and FYNNEI. CDR3 DNA: TGTGCCAGCAGTGTTGGCGGAGCCTATGGCTACACCTTC. Amino acid sequence: CASSVGGAYGYTF.

This clone is a singleton in its sample. The chain uses TRBV19 and TRBJ2-7, with 7 bases aligning to TRBD1. CDR1 is LNHDA and CDR2 is SQIVND in the germline V gene (reference sequence). Trimming cost V 3 bases and J 4 bases; bases outside gene matches: 9. The CDR3 has 15 residues. CDR3 region: CASSIVPGQQYEQYF. For the CDR3, the DNA is TGTGCCAGTAGTATCGTGCCGGGACAGCAGTACGAGCAGTACTTC.

The chain joins TRBV7-9 to TRBJ2-1; 9 bases agree with TRBD2. Germline V gives CDR1 SEHNR, CDR2 FQNEAQ (reference sequence). The CDR3 extends over 15 amino acids. Unmatched junction bases numbered 4, after V lost 5 bases and J lost 2 bases. CDR3 nucleotides: TGTGCCAGCAGCCCAGCTAGCGGGACCTACAATGAGCAGTTCTTC. This encodes CASSPASGTYNEQFF.

The chain joins TRBV10-1 to TRBJ2-7; no reliable D call. The CDR3 is 12 residues long. The V end lost 0 bases, the J end lost 4 bases, and 4 bases lay between the germline ends. Germline CDR1 is WNHNN and CDR2 is SYGVQD (reference sequence). The CDR3 DNA sequence: TGCGCCAGCAGTGAGTCGCAATACGAGCAGTACTTC. Residues: CASSESQYEQYF.

The V gene is TRBV27, the J gene TRBJ2-1; no clear D. Germline V gene lookup returns CDR1 MNHEY and CDR2 SMNVEV (reference sequence). V lost 6 bases, J lost 4 bases, and 4 bases lay in between. CDR3 size: 11 residues. As DNA, the CDR3 is TGTGCCAGCAGGGAATACAATGAGCAGTTCTTC. Translated, it gives CASREYNEQFF.

The V gene is TRBV9, the J gene TRBJ2-7; tentatively, D is TRBD2 (6 bases). Between the trimmed V and J ends, which lost 2 bases and 4 bases, there was a span of 10 bases. Germline V gives CDR1 SGDLS, CDR2 YYNGEE. This CDR3 spans 13 amino acids. In DNA, the CDR3 is TGTGCCAGCAGCGTCGGGACTCGATACGAGCAGTACTTC. Protein: CASSVGTRYEQYF.

The CDR3 reads CASSLIRSSYNEQFF. Written as DNA, the CDR3 is TGTGCCAGCAGCTTAATTCGTAGCTCCTACAATGAGCAGTTCTTC. The chain is built from TRBV7-3 and TRBJ2-1; the D is unclear. Germline values: CDR1 SGHTA, CDR2 FQGTGA. The CDR3 extends over 15 amino acids. Between the trimmed V and J ends, which lost 1 base and 0 bases, there was a span of 7 bases.

Comments on this clone: One end of the junction varies from germline; a read error may be responsible. The J gene is TRBJ2-5, the V gene TRBV7-7; TRBD2 might be the D (6 bases). Germline V gives CDR1 SSHAT, CDR2 FNYEAQ (reference sequence). CDR3 length: 15 amino acids. The CDR3 reads CASSHPGLYQETQYF. Here the CDR3 DNA reads TGTGCTAGCAGCCACCCGGGACTGTACCAAGAGACCCAGTACTTC.

The V and J genes are TRBV9 and TRBJ2-7; D is uncertain. V dropped 3 bases and J dropped 6 bases, with 19 bases sitting between them. This CDR3 spans 15 amino acids. CDR1 and CDR2 from the germline V gene are SGDLS and YYNGEE. CDR3 amino acids: CASSAKAWGFGEQYF. CDR3 nucleotide sequence: TGTGCCAGCAGCGCCAAGGCTTGGGGATTTGGCGAGCAGTACTTC.

This rearrangement joins TRBV12-5 to TRBJ1-2, with D perhaps TRBD1 (5 bases). Germline V gene sequence: CDR1 LGHNT, CDR2 FRNRAP. V lost 3 bases, J lost 7 bases, and 18 bases lay in between. This CDR3 spans 15 amino acids. CDR3 sequence reads: CASGFALEGAPGYTF. CDR3 nucleotides: TGTGCTAGTGGTTTCGCACTAGAAGGGGCCCCTGGCTACACCTTC. The full variable domain, with the rest looked up from reference TRBV12-5 and TRBJ1-2, is DARVTQTPRHKVTEMGQEVTMRCQPILGHNTVFWYRQTMMQGLELLAYFRNRAPLDDSGMPKDRFSAEMPDATLATLKIQPSEPRDSAVYFCASGFALEGAPGYTFGSGTRLTVV.

The chain joins TRBV14 to TRBJ2-7; D not resolved. V was cut by 2 bases and J by 0 bases, with 8 bases left in between. Germline CDR1 and CDR2: SGHDN and FVKESK. The CDR3 is 14 amino acids. CDR3 sequence: CASSQRRFSYEQYF. CDR3 bases: TGTGCCAGCAGCCAAAGACGGTTCTCCTACGAGCAGTACTTC.

The V gene is TRBV9, the J gene TRBJ2-1, with 9 nucleotides matching TRBD1. The CDR3 contains 15 residues. Germline lookup yields CDR1 SGDLS and CDR2 YYNGEE. The ends lost 2 bases at V and 7 bases at J; junction bases unmatched: 7. The CDR3: CASSVGQGWGNEQFF. The DNA for the CDR3 is TGTGCCAGCAGCGTTGGACAGGGGTGGGGAAATGAGCAGTTCTTC.

This chain links TRBV29-1 with TRBJ2-5; 10 positions match TRBD2. The CDR3 runs 13 residues. Germline CDR1 and CDR2: SQVTM and ANQGSEA. V was pared by 7 bases and J by 5 bases, with 7 bases of the junction left unmatched. CDR3 nucleotide sequence: TGCAGCGCTAGCGGGGGAGGGGAGGAGACCCAGTACTTC. This translates into CSASGGGEETQYF.